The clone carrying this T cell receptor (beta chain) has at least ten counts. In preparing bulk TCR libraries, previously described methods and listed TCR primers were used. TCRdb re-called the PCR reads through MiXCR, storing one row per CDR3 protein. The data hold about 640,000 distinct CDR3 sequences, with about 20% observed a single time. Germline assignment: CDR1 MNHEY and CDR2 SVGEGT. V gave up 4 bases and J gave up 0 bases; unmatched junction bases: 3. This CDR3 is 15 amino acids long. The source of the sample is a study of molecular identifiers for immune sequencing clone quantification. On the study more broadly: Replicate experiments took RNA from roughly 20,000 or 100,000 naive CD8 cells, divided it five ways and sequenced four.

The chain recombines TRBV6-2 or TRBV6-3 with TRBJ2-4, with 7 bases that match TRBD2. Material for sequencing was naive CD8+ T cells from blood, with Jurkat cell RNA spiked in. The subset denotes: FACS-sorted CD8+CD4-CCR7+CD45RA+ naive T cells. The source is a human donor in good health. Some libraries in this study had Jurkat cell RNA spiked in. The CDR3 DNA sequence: TGTGCCAGCAGTTTAGCGGGTTTAGCCAAAAACATTCAGTACTTC. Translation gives CASSLAGLAKNIQYF.